The 10 T cell receptor beta chains given below trace back to one sample, sequenced in a study of cytotoxic CD8 clonotypes in ibrutinib-treated CLL. Assay: immunoSEQ multiplex PCR; the TCRdb copy retains only in-frame clones and omits some. This repertoire shows tens of thousands of clones, 45% to 65% found once; its top ten account for approximately 15%. This material consisted of PBMCs, taken after 12 months of ibrutinib treatment. These receptors were obtained from a human donor with chronic lymphocytic leukemia.

This sequence joins TRBV2 and TRBJ2-4; the match to TRBD2 covers 7 bases. Germline V CDR1 and CDR2: SNHLY, FYNNEI. J lost 5 bases, V lost 7 bases, and 11 bases had no gene match. CDR3 size: 15 residues. The CDR3 sequence: CASTTSWGIENIQYF. The CDR3 nucleotides are TGTGCCAGCACGACTAGCTGGGGGATAGAAAACATTCAGTACTTC. The full variable domain, with the rest looked up from reference TRBV2 and TRBJ2-4, is EPEVTQTPSHQVTQMGQEVILRCVPISNHLYFYWYRQILGQKVEFLVSFYNNEISEKSEIFDDQFSVERPDGSNFTLKIRSTKLEDSAMYFCASTTSWGIENIQYFGAGTRLSVL.

This clone has just a few counts. This rearrangement joins TRBV7-9 to TRBJ2-5; 8 nucleotides align to TRBD1. This CDR3 is 15 amino acids long. Germline V gene data show CDR1 as SEHNR and CDR2 as FQNEAQ (reference sequence). J gave up 9 bases and V 4 bases, and 13 bases lay outside the gene matches. The CDR3 DNA reads TGTGCCAGCAGCTCCCCCGGGACAGGCTATTTGGCCCAGTACTTC. This translates into CASSSPGTGYLAQYF.

The J gene is TRBJ1-2, the V gene TRBV27, with D hard to call. The germline gives CDR1 MNHEY, CDR2 SMNVEV (reference sequence). Trimming took off 5 bases at V and 7 bases at J, with 8 bases between the two ends. CDR3 length: 11 residues. The CDR3 loop reads CASSGRFGYTF. The DNA for the CDR3 is TGTGCCAGCAGTGGCCGGTTTGGCTACACCTTC.

This clone was counted only a few times. The chain recombines TRBV6-6 with TRBJ2-2; D ambiguous. V was shortened by 6 bases and J by 6 bases, with 8 bases between the two germline ends. CDR3 length: 12 amino acids. Germline V gene sequence: CDR1 MNHNY, CDR2 SVGAGI (reference sequence). The CDR3 DNA reads as TGTGCCAGCAGCCAACCGGCCGGGGAGCTGTTTTTT. Its translation is CASSQPAGELFF.

In its sample, this clone was seen a few times. The J gene is TRBJ1-6, the V gene TRBV6-5; 8 bases agree with TRBD1. The CDR3 sequence is 14 residues long. Losses at the gene ends were 2 bases for V and 10 bases for J; bases not matched to a gene: 4. Germline-derived CDR1 and CDR2 are MNHEY and SVGAGI. For the CDR3, the DNA is TGTGCCAGCAGTTACGACAGGGGAGGGTCACCCCTCCACTTT. Encoded protein: CASSYDRGGSPLHF.

Only one count was recorded for this clone. The chain combines TRBV19 with TRBJ1-5, with TRBD1 identical over 7 bases. CDR3 length: 14 amino acids. V was pared by 4 bases and J by 2 bases, with 2 bases of the junction left unmatched. CDR1 and CDR2 from the germline V gene are LNHDA and SQIVND (reference sequence). DNA of the CDR3: TGTGCCAGTAGTAGAACAGGGGGCAATCAGCCCCAGCATTTT. It encodes CASSRTGGNQPQHF.

This clone came up a few times. The genes are TRBV5-1 and TRBJ2-7; 9 bases are shared with TRBD1. V lost 5 bases, J lost 5 bases, and 8 bases stayed unmatched. Germline V gene data show CDR1 as SGHRS and CDR2 as YFSETQ. CDR3 length equals 14 residues. In DNA, the CDR3 is TGCGCCAGCAGGGCAGGACAGGGGCGCCACGAGCAGTACTTC. Its translation: CASRAGQGRHEQYF.

This clone was detected only a few times. The V call is TRBV11-2, the J call TRBJ2-5; D gene unclear. The CDR3 extends over 14 amino acids. The germline gives CDR1 SGHAT, CDR2 FQNNGV. The ends were cut back, 2 bases at V and 5 bases at J, with 12 bases in the middle. CDR3 sequence: CASSLQPNGETQYF. Written as DNA, the CDR3 is TGTGCCAGCAGCTTACAACCAAATGGCGAGACCCAGTACTTC.

The V call is TRBV6-5, the J call TRBJ1-2, with TRBD1 matching over 10 bases. Germline assignment: CDR1 MNHEY and CDR2 SVGAGI. The CDR3 is 13 amino acids. Unmatched junction bases numbered 6, after V lost 7 bases and J lost 7 bases. This CDR3 is CASTPDRGSGYTF. The CDR3 DNA is TGTGCCAGCACTCCGGACAGGGGGTCTGGCTACACCTTC.

The chain recombines TRBV14 with TRBJ1-1; D gene uncertain. The germline V and J ends were trimmed by 4 bases and 0 bases, with 12 bases remaining between them. The CDR3 extends over 15 amino acids. Germline values: CDR1 SGHDN, CDR2 FVKESK. CDR3 region: CASSPLRVMNTEAFF. As DNA, the CDR3 is TGTGCCAGCAGCCCTCTTAGGGTGATGAACACTGAAGCTTTCTTT.